These T cell receptor beta chains were read from a single sample in a study of blood T cell repertoires in COVID-19. Using immunoSEQ multiplex PCR, the repertoire was profiled, and TCRdb retains in-frame clones only, with some absent. The data contain some 110,000 clones, 75% to 85% of them singletons. Sequenced sample: peripheral blood. The source of these receptors is a woman in her seventies with acute or convalescent COVID-19. The CDR3 runs from the conserved cysteine through the conserved F or W. D genes are given only for firm matches. Expanded clones get a size class; other rows say once, few or many, or leave the size out.

j_gene,v_gene,d_gene,abundance,CDR3aa,CDR3nt
TRBJ2-6,TRBV24-1,TRBD1,NA,CATSQGAGANVLTF,TGTGCCACCAGCCAGGGGGCTGGGGCCAACGTCCTGACTTTC
TRBJ2-1,TRBV11-3,NA,many,CASSLETGGSYNEQFF,TGTGCCAGCAGCTTAGAAACTGGGGGGTCCTACAATGAGCAGTTCTTC
TRBJ2-3,TRBV5-6,TRBD2,NA,CASSLGAPGLAGVDTQYF,TGTGCCAGCAGCTTGGGGGCCCCGGGACTAGCGGGAGTTGATACGCAGTATTTT
TRBJ2-5,TRBV10-1,TRBD2,NA,CASSETLAGGQETQYF,TGCGCCAGCAGTGAGACCTTAGCGGGGGGCCAAGAGACCCAGTACTTC
TRBJ1-4,TRBV19,NA,few,CASSRLGQSTNEKLFF,TGTGCCAGTAGTAGACTCGGACAGTCAACTAATGAAAAACTGTTTTTT
TRBJ2-7,TRBV11-3,NA,NA,CASSLGVQGHDEQYF,TGTGCCAGCAGCTTAGGCGTCCAGGGTCACGACGAGCAGTACTTC
TRBJ2-5,TRBV10-2,TRBD2,once,CASSGTSGRTYQETQYF,TGCGCCAGCAGTGGGACTAGCGGGAGGACATACCAAGAGACCCAGTACTTC
TRBJ2-7,TRBV2,TRBD1,NA,CASKADRGGSYEQYF,TGTGCCAGCAAGGCCGACAGGGGAGGATCCTACGAGCAGTACTTC
TRBJ2-1,TRBV7-6,NA,NA,CASSLKTASNEQFF,TGTGCCAGCAGCTTAAAGACAGCATCCAATGAGCAGTTCTTC
TRBJ2-3,TRBV30,TRBD2,NA,CAWRLGLAGDTQYF,TGTGCCTGGAGGTTGGGGCTAGCGGGTGATACGCAGTATTTT
TRBJ1-1,TRBV7-9,NA,NA,CASSFSGYGIEAFF,TGTGCCAGCAGCTTTTCGGGGTATGGGATCGAAGCTTTCTTT
TRBJ1-5,TRBV6-6,TRBD1,NA,CASSYGQGNNQPQHF,TGTGCCAGCAGTTACGGACAGGGGAACAATCAGCCCCAGCATTTT
TRBJ2-1,TRBV7-9,TRBD1,NA,CASSSRGDRVGNNEQFF,TGTGCCAGCAGCTCACGAGGGGACAGGGTGGGGAACAATGAGCAGTTCTTC
TRBJ2-1,TRBV19,NA,once,CASSIPTYNEQFF,TGTGCCAGTAGTATCCCCACCTACAATGAGCAGTTCTTC
TRBJ1-5,TRBV5-4,TRBD1,NA,CASSLGGTGDGQPQHF,TGTGCCAGCAGCTTGGGAGGGACAGGTGATGGGCAGCCCCAGCATTTT
TRBJ2-7,TRBV3-1/TRBV3-2,TRBD2,NA,CASSPGLVRDEQYF,TGTGCCAGCAGCCCTGGACTAGTGAGGGACGAGCAGTACTTC
TRBJ2-3,TRBV5-4,TRBD2,NA,CASSSREGSTDTQYF,TGTGCCAGCAGCTCGAGGGAGGGAAGCACAGATACGCAGTATTTT
TRBJ1-2,TRBV27,NA,NA,CASSPDPQGRRYGYTF,TGTGCCAGCAGTCCCGACCCCCAGGGGCGCAGGTATGGCTACACCTTC